There are many counts of the clone carrying this TCR beta chain. Its target is not known. V shed 7 bases, J shed 2 bases, and the junction held 5 bases outside the gene matches. This CDR3 is 14 amino acids long. Germline CDR1 and CDR2: ENHRY and SYGVKD. The sample comes from a study of T cells after yellow fever vaccination. Background on the study: With SMART-Seq v4 Ultra Low Input, the fractions containing low cell numbers were prepared. Study findings and constraints: The study found a weaker secondary response that peaked faster, day 5 versus 15. Few clonotypes appeared in both CD4 and CD8 compartments.

A process of 5'RACE template switching, which added a universal primer site and UMIs, was used to make TCR cDNA. TCRdb re-analysed the 5' RACE reads in MiXCR, keeping a single row per CDR3 protein. The sample has a few hundred thousand distinct CDR3 sequences; approximately 3.9% are singletons. The TCR originated in a man aged 18 to 30 who received the YFV17D yellow fever vaccine. The chain joins TRBV10-3 to TRBJ2-3; 8 bases align to TRBD1. This specimen consisted of PBMCs, obtained on the day of the yellow fever booster vaccination. The CDR3 DNA is TGTGCCATCAAAGCGGACAGGGTCACAGATACGCAGTATTTT. Amino acid sequence: CAIKADRVTDTQYF.